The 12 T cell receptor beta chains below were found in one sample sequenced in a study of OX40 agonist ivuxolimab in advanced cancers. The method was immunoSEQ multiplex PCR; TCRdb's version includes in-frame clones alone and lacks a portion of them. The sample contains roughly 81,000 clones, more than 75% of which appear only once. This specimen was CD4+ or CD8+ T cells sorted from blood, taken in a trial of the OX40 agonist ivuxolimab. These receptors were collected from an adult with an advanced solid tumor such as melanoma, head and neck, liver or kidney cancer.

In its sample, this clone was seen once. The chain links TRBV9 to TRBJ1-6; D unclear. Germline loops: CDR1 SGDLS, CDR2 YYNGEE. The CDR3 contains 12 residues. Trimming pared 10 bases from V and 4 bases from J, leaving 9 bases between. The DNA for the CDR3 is TGTGCCTCCGGGTCATATAATTCACCCCTCCACTTT. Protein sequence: CASGSYNSPLHF. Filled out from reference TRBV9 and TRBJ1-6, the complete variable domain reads DSGVTQTPKHLITATGQRVTLRCSPRSGDLSVYWYQQSLDQGLQFLIQYYNGEERAKGNILERFSAQQFPDLHSELNLSSLELGDSALYFCASGSYNSPLHFGNGTRLTVT.

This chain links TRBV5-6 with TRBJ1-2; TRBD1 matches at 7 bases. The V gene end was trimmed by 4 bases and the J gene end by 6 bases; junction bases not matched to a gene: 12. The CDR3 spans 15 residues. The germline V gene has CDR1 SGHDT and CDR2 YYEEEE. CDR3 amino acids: CASSTTGLGPHGYTF. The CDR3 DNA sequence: TGTGCCAGCAGCACGACAGGGTTGGGGCCTCATGGCTACACCTTC.

The CDR3 DNA follows: TGTGCCAGCAGCGTAGCGGGCAAACATGAAGCTTTCTTT. Protein product: CASSVAGKHEAFF. The chain carries TRBV9 and TRBJ1-1; D not certain. The germline V gene encodes CDR1 SGDLS and CDR2 YYNGEE. V lost 0 bases and J 7 bases, leaving 10 bases between the germline ends. This CDR3 is 13 amino acids long.

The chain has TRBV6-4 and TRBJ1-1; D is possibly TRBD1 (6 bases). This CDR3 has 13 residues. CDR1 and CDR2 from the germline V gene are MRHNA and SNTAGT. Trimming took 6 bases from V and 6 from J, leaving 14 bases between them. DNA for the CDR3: TGTGCCAGCAGCCGGGACACTGGCGCTGAAGCTTTCTTT. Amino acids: CASSRDTGAEAFF.

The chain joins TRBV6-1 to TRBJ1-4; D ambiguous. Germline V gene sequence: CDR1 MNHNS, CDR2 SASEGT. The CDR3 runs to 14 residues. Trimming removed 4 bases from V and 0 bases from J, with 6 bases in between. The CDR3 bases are TGTGCCAGCAGTGCTTTTGCAACTAATGAAAAACTGTTTTTT. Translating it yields CASSAFATNEKLFF.

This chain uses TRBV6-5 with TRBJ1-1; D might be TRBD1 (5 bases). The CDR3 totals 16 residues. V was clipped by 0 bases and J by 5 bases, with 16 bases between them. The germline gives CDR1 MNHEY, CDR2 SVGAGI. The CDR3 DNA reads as TGTGCCAGCAGTTACTCCGAGGGACGGAGAAAGACTGAAGCTTTCTTT. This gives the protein CASSYSEGRRKTEAFF.

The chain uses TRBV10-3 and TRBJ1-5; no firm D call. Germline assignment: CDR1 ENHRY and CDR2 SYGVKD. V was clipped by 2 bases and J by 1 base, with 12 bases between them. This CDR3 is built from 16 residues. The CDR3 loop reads CAISEQGGGSNQPQHF. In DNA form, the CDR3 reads TGTGCCATCAGTGAGCAAGGAGGCGGCAGCAATCAGCCCCAGCATTTT.

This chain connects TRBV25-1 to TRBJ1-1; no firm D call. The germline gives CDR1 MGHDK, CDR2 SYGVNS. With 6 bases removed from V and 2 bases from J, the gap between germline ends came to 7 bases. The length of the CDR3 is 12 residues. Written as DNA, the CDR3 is TGTGCCAGCAGAGGTCCTAACACTGAAGCTTTCTTT. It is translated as CASRGPNTEAFF. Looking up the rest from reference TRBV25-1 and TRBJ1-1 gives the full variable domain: EADIYQTPRYLVIGTGKKITLECSQTMGHDKMYWYQQDPGMELHLIHYSYGVNSTEKGDLSSESTVSRIRTEHFPLTLESARPSHTSQYLCASRGPNTEAFFGQGTRLTVV.

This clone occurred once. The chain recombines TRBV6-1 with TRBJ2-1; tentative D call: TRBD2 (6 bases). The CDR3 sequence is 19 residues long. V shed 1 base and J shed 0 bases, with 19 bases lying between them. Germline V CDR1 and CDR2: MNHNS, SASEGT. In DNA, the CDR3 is TGTGCCAGCAGTGAAGGATGGGCGGTTGGGGGGAGCTCCTACAATGAGCAGTTCTTC. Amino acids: CASSEGWAVGGSSYNEQFF.

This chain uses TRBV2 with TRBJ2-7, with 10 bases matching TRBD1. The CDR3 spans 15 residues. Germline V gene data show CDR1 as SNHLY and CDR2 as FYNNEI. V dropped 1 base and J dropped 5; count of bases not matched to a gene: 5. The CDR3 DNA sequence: TGTGCCAGCAGTGAAGGAGGACAGGGGGGTAACGAGCAGTACTTC. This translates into CASSEGGQGGNEQYF.

CDR3 residues: CASSAPVEGAWADTQYF. DNA for the CDR3: TGTGCCAGCAGCGCCCCGGTGGAGGGGGCGTGGGCAGATACGCAGTATTTT. This chain links TRBV11-1 with TRBJ2-3, with a tentative D call TRBD1 (7 bases). The V end lost 5 bases, the J end lost 4 bases, and 22 bases lay between the germline ends. The CDR3 totals 17 residues. Germline CDR1 SGHAT, CDR2 FQDESV (reference sequence).

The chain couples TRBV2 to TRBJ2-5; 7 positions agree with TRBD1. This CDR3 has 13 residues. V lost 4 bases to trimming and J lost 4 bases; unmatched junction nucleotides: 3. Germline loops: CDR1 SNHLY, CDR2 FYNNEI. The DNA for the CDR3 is TGTGCCAGCAGTGGACAGGGACGAGAGACCCAGTACTTC. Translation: CASSGQGRETQYF.